This T cell receptor beta chain was observed in a study of shared clonotypes between healthy human individuals. General observations from the study: Memory subsets generally showed smaller estimated richness than naive subsets did. Clonotype sharing among donors was expected to depend on sequencing depth.

The method was immunoSEQ multiplex PCR; TCRdb's version includes in-frame clones alone and lacks a portion of them. Of roughly 2.4 million clones listed, nearly 97% were seen once; the top ten hold roughly 0.13%. As concerns this clone: Its specificity is not known.

The CDR3 has 17 residues. The J segment lost 3 bases and the V segment lost 3 bases, leaving 8 bases of the junction unmatched. Germline V gives CDR1 MNHEY, CDR2 SMNVEV (reference sequence). The investigators split CD4+ cells into a CD45RA+ naive subset and a CD45RA-negative memory subset. Sequencing used naive CD4+ T cells sorted from blood. Subset noted: CD45RA+ positively selected. The chain combines TRBV27 with TRBJ2-3; TRBD2 agrees at 11 bases. The clonotype originates from a man between 18 and 29 years old in good health. The DNA of the CDR3 is TGTGCCAGCAGTTTGGGACTAGCGGTTCGTCGGACAGATACGCAGTATTTT. This translates into CASSLGLAVRRTDTQYF.